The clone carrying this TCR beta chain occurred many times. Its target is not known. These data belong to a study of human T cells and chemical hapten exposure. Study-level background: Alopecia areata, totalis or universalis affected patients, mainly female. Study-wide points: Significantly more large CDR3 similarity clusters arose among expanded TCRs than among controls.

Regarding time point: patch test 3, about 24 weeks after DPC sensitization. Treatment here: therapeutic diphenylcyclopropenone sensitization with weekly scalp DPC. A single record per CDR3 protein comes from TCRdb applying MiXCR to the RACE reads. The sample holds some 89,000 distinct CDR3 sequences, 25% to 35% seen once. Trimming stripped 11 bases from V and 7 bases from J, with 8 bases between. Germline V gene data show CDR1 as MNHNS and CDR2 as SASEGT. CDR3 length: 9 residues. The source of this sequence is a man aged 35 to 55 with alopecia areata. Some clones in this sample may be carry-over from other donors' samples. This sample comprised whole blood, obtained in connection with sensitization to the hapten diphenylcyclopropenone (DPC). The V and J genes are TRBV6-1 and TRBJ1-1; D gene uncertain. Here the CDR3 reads CAGGIEAFF. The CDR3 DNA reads TGTGCCGGAGGGATTGAAGCTTTCTTT.